The entry below gives a single T cell receptor (beta chain) sequence along with its context. The repertoire was sequenced with immunoSEQ multiplex PCR; TCRdb's copy has only in-frame clones and lacks some. The table records 79,000 or so clones, around nine tenths of them present only once. This CDR3 spans 15 amino acids. Looked up from germline, CDR1 is SGDLS and CDR2 is YYNGEE. J gave up 4 bases and V 6 bases, and 10 bases lay outside the gene matches. This sample was taken from a study of control samples from healthy donors and cancer patients. Sequencing input: PBMCs. This chain joins TRBV9 and TRBJ1-2, with TRBD1 identical over 9 bases. The sequence was obtained from a woman aged 45-65 years with colorectal cancer. The CDR3 bases are TGTGCCAGCACCTTCCGGGACAGGGTCGTCTATGGCTACACCTTC. Amino acids: CASTFRDRVVYGYTF.